The next 21 T cell receptor beta chains were all read from a single sample in a study of cytotoxic CD8 clonotypes in ibrutinib-treated CLL. Method: immunoSEQ multiplex PCR; TCRdb's copy keeps in-frame clones and lacks some. The data show roughly 150,000 clones, with 75% to 80% seen just once and around 5% held by the top ten. Here the sequenced sample was PBMCs, taken after 24 months of ibrutinib treatment. The receptor set was obtained from a human donor with chronic lymphocytic leukemia.

In its sample, this clone ranks as medium-sized. The chain combines TRBV5-1 with TRBJ1-6; possibly TRBD1 for D (5 bases). V lost 0 bases, J lost 10 bases, and 14 bases lay in between. Germline CDR1 SGHRS, CDR2 YFSETQ. This CDR3 region has 15 residues. The CDR3 nucleotides read TGCGCCAGCAGCTTGGGGGGCAGGGAGGGATCACCCCTCCACTTT. Translating gives CASSLGGREGSPLHF. The entire variable domain, with the rest obtained from reference TRBV5-1 and TRBJ1-6, is as follows: KAGVTQTPRYLIKTRGQQVTLSCSPISGHRSVSWYQQTPGQGLQFLFEYFSETQRNKGNFPGRFSGRQFSNSRSEMNVSTLELGDSALYLCASSLGGREGSPLHFGNGTRLTVT.

The chain has TRBV4-2 and TRBJ2-6, with TRBD2 matching over 7 bases. The CDR3 sequence is 17 residues long. The trim removed 1 base at V and 2 bases at J, leaving 5 bases unmatched. Germline V lookup: CDR1 LGHNA, CDR2 YNFKEQ. As DNA, the CDR3 is TGTGCCAGCAGCCAAGCGGCCCGGGGGGCTGGGGCCAACGTCCTGACTTTC. Translated, it gives CASSQAARGAGANVLTF.

This clone occurred many times. The chain links TRBV4-2 to TRBJ2-5, with TRBD2 matching 11 bases. CDR1 is LGHNA and CDR2 is YNFKEQ in the germline V gene. Trimming took 5 bases from V and 1 from J; bases not matched to a gene: 6. This CDR3 is 16 amino acids long. The CDR3: CASSNPGTSGQETQYF. The CDR3 nucleotides read TGTGCCAGCAGCAATCCCGGGACTAGCGGCCAAGAGACCCAGTACTTC.

The chain employs TRBV7-9 and TRBJ2-7, with D perhaps being TRBD1 or TRBD2 (5 bases each). The germline V and J ends were trimmed by 4 bases and 2 bases, with 12 bases remaining between them. CDR1 and CDR2 (germline): SEHNR, FQNEAQ (reference sequence). The length of the CDR3 is 14 residues. The CDR3 DNA follows: TGTGCCAGCAGCTCCTGGGACGAGACCTACGAGCAGTACTTC. It translates to CASSSWDETYEQYF.

The chain employs TRBV5-1 and TRBJ2-5; TRBD2 might be the D (6 bases). The germline V gene has CDR1 SGHRS and CDR2 YFSETQ. V was cut by 3 bases and J by 3 bases, with 12 bases left in between. CDR3 size: 14 residues. The CDR3 protein is CASSWGEPKETQYF. The CDR3 coding sequence is TGCGCCAGCAGCTGGGGGGAACCTAAAGAGACCCAGTACTTC.

The V call is TRBV5-1, the J call TRBJ2-1; D is possibly TRBD2 (5 bases). Trimming took 7 bases from V and 7 from J, leaving 12 bases between them. Germline CDR1 reads SGHRS; CDR2 reads YFSETQ. There are 12 residues in the CDR3. The CDR3 reads CASGAARNEQFF. Written as DNA, the CDR3 is TGCGCCAGCGGAGCGGCGAGGAATGAGCAGTTCTTC.

The chain couples TRBV10-3 to TRBJ2-2; TRBD2 matches 10 bases. V lost 9 bases to trimming and J lost 4 bases; unmatched junction nucleotides: 2. Germline loops: CDR1 ENHRY, CDR2 SYGVKD. The CDR3 totals 13 residues. CDR3 sequence: CAMEREGTGELFF. DNA for the CDR3: TGTGCCATGGAGCGGGAGGGCACCGGGGAGCTGTTTTTT.

The gene calls are TRBV10-3 and TRBJ1-5, with a possible D match to TRBD1 (5 bases). There are 13 residues in the CDR3. V was cut by 2 bases and J by 7 bases, with 9 bases left in between. Germline-derived CDR1 and CDR2 are ENHRY and SYGVKD. CDR3 sequence reads: CAISEGGVQPQHF. The CDR3, as DNA: TGTGCCATCAGTGAGGGGGGTGTCCAGCCCCAGCATTTT.

The genes are TRBV5-1 and TRBJ2-7; the D gene could be TRBD1 or TRBD2 (5 bases each). Looked up from germline, CDR1 is SGHRS and CDR2 is YFSETQ. Trimming left V 4 bases short and J 5 bases short, with 19 bases between. CDR3 length equals 15 residues. The CDR3, as DNA: TGCGCCAGCAGCCCCCGGGACGGACGGCTCCACGAGCAGTACTTC. Its protein product is CASSPRDGRLHEQYF.

The gene calls are TRBV4-2 and TRBJ1-1; maybe TRBD1 (5 bases). The CDR3 extends over 17 amino acids. Germline values: CDR1 LGHNA, CDR2 YNFKEQ. Trimming removed 1 base at V and 0 bases at J, with 15 bases between. As DNA, the CDR3 is TGTGCCAGCAGCCAAGTGGGGGACCTCTTCCTGAACACTGAAGCTTTCTTT. Amino acids: CASSQVGDLFLNTEAFF.

The rearrangement uses TRBV1 and TRBJ1-1; the table calls TRBD1, which could not be checked here. TRBV1 represents a pseudogene. The CDR3 is 13 amino acids. The CDR3 DNA reads TGCACCAGCAGCCAAGTTGCGACAGGGGTGGCTTTCTTT. Encoded protein: CTSSQVATGVAFF.

This chain joins TRBV29-1 and TRBJ2-7, with no clear D. The V and J ends lost 7 bases and 0 bases respectively, with 7 bases between them. CDR3 length: 11 amino acids. Per the germline V gene, CDR1 is SQVTM and CDR2 is ANQGSEA. CDR3 in amino acids: CSGESSYEQYF. CDR3 coding DNA: TGCAGCGGCGAGAGCTCCTACGAGCAGTACTTC.

This chain joins TRBV7-2 and TRBJ1-2; D remains unclear. The CDR3 totals 14 residues. Germline V gene data show CDR1 as SGHTA and CDR2 as FQGNSA. Trimming took off 5 bases at V and 4 bases at J, with 14 bases between the two ends. CDR3 DNA: TGTGCCAGCAGCCCACGGGATCCCGCCTATGGCTACACCTTC. This codes for CASSPRDPAYGYTF.

A few counts support this clone. The chain recombines TRBV4-1 with TRBJ2-5, with D tentatively TRBD1 or TRBD2 (5 bases each). Germline loops: CDR1 MGHRA, CDR2 YSYEKL. The germline V and J ends were trimmed by 1 base and 5 bases, with 17 bases remaining between them. The CDR3 is 16 residues long. The CDR3 DNA sequence: TGCGCCAGCAGCCAAGGGCATTGGGGGACGGGGGAGACCCAGTACTTC. This translates into CASSQGHWGTGETQYF.

This chain joins TRBV2 and TRBJ1-4, with D possibly matching TRBD1 (5 bases). The germline V gene has CDR1 SNHLY and CDR2 FYNNEI. Trimming stripped 4 bases from V and 3 bases from J, with 9 bases between. The CDR3 is made up of 14 amino acids. The CDR3 sequence: CASSGRGANEKLFF. DNA for the CDR3: TGTGCCAGCAGTGGGCGGGGCGCTAATGAAAAACTGTTTTTT. Supplemented by reference TRBV2 and TRBJ1-4, the full variable domain reads EPEVTQTPSHQVTQMGQEVILRCVPISNHLYFYWYRQILGQKVEFLVSFYNNEISEKSEIFDDQFSVERPDGSNFTLKIRSTKLEDSAMYFCASSGRGANEKLFFGSGTQLSVL.

The CDR3 is CARRGLFRNDTQYF. CDR3 bases: TGTGCCCGCCGCGGACTTTTCCGTAACGATACGCAGTATTTT. The chain carries TRBV27 and TRBJ2-3, with D possibly TRBD2 on 5 matching bases. Trimming removed 11 bases from V and 6 bases from J, with 21 bases in between. CDR3 length: 14 residues. CDR1 is MNHEY and CDR2 is SMNVEV in the germline V gene (reference sequence).

The chain has TRBV29-1 and TRBJ1-6, with D possibly matching TRBD1 (6 bases). CDR1 and CDR2 (germline): SQVTM, ANQGSEA. There are 16 residues in the CDR3. Between the trimmed V and J ends, which lost 5 bases and 7 bases, there was a span of 21 bases. The CDR3 DNA sequence: TGCAGCGTTAAAAGGGGGACATCGGGGGAGAATTCACCCCTCCACTTT. This sequence encodes CSVKRGTSGENSPLHF.

CDR3 amino acids: CASSPPGGAETQYF. The DNA of the CDR3 is TGTGCCAGCTCACCTCCGGGAGGGGCGGAGACCCAGTACTTC. The chain links TRBV18 to TRBJ2-5; 8 bases match TRBD2. J lost 5 bases, V lost 3 bases, and 5 bases had no gene match. Germline CDR1 is KGHSH and CDR2 is LQKENI. The CDR3 extends over 14 amino acids.

V and J are TRBV5-5 and TRBJ2-2, with unresolved D. Deletions cut 0 bases from V and 3 bases from J, with 6 bases between. The CDR3 contains 14 residues. Germline V gene lookup returns CDR1 SGHKS and CDR2 YYEKEE (reference sequence). The CDR3 coding sequence is TGTGCCAGCAGCTTGGGGCCCGACACCGGGGAGCTGTTTTTT. Translated, it gives CASSLGPDTGELFF. Based on the CDR3 plus reference TRBV5-5 and TRBJ2-2, the full variable domain is DAGVTQSPTHLIKTRGQQVTLRCSPISGHKSVSWYQQVLGQGPQFIFQYYEKEERGRGNFPDRFSARQFPNYSSELNVNALLLGDSALYLCASSLGPDTGELFFGEGSRLTVL.

This clone was recorded a few times. The CDR3 DNA reads TGCGCCAGCAGCTTGGCCCCCGGACAGGGTGGGGACATTCAGTACTTC. It codes for CASSLAPGQGGDIQYF. J is TRBJ2-4 and V is TRBV5-1, with 8 bases lining up with TRBD1. The CDR3 contains 16 residues. Germline V lookup: CDR1 SGHRS, CDR2 YFSETQ. The V segment lost 0 bases and the J segment 8 bases; nucleotides outside the gene matches: 10.

CDR3 sequence (DNA): TGTGCCAGCAGCAGGGGACTAGCGGGAAACACGTACGAGCAGTACTTC. Amino acids: CASSRGLAGNTYEQYF. The chain joins TRBV5-6 to TRBJ2-7, with 13 bases identical to TRBD2. CDR3 length: 16 amino acids. The V gene's germline CDR1 is SGHDT and CDR2 YYEEEE. V was pared by 4 bases and J by 4 bases, with 8 bases of the junction left unmatched. The full variable domain, with the rest looked up from reference TRBV5-6 and TRBJ2-7, is DAGVTQSPTHLIKTRGQQVTLRCSPKSGHDTVSWYQQALGQGPQFIFQYYEEEERQRGNFPDRFSGHQFPNYSSELNVNALLLGDSALYLCASSRGLAGNTYEQYFGPGTRLTVT.